Listed here are 23 T cell receptor beta chains from one sample, sequenced in a study of T cells after yellow fever vaccination. TCRdb called the 5' RACE reads again in MiXCR, with one record for every CDR3 protein. The sample yields approximately 610,000 distinct CDR3 sequences, around 17% seen once. Here the sequenced sample was PBMCs, taken less than 6 days after the first yellow fever vaccination. Every receptor here comes from a man between 18 and 29 years old who received the YFV17D yellow fever vaccine.

This clonotype has a handful of counts. The genes are TRBV4-2 and TRBJ2-1; perhaps D is TRBD1 or TRBD2 (6 bases each). This CDR3 is built from 16 residues. V lost 2 bases and J lost 4, with 15 bases in between. CDR1 is LGHNA, CDR2 YNFKEQ, per germline. The CDR3: CASSQPGRGTYNEQFF. CDR3 DNA: TGTGCCAGCAGCCAACCGGGACGGGGGACATACAATGAGCAGTTCTTC.

V is TRBV9 and J is TRBJ1-4; D is perhaps TRBD1 (6 bases). V shed 3 bases and J shed 8 bases, with 14 bases lying between them. The germline gives CDR1 SGDLS, CDR2 YYNGEE. This CDR3 is built from 14 residues. The CDR3 DNA follows: TGTGCCAGCAGCGGAACAGGGTCGCGGGAAAAACTGTTTTTT. Amino acids: CASSGTGSREKLFF.

This clonotype was seen ten or more times. V gene TRBV5-4 combines with J gene TRBJ2-2, with 9 bases fitting TRBD1. Germline CDR1 SGHNT, CDR2 YYREEE (reference sequence). The V gene end was trimmed by 0 bases and the J gene end by 3 bases; junction bases not matched to a gene: 9. The CDR3 totals 18 residues. In DNA, the CDR3 is TGTGCCAGCAGCTTGGCCCTCACAGGGGGCAGGGACACCGGGGAGCTGTTTTTT. Translated, it gives CASSLALTGGRDTGELFF. Complete variable domain (other parts from reference TRBV5-4 and TRBJ2-2): ETGVTQSPTHLIKTRGQQVTLRCSSQSGHNTVSWYQQALGQGPQFIFQYYREEENGRGNFPPRFSGLQFPNYSSELNVNALELDDSALYLCASSLALTGGRDTGELFFGEGSRLTVL.

The chain joins TRBV19 to TRBJ1-4; weak D call: TRBD1 (5 bases). Germline V CDR1 and CDR2: LNHDA, SQIVND (reference sequence). Trimming took 6 bases from V and 7 from J, leaving 15 bases between them. The CDR3 has 14 amino acids. In nucleotides, the CDR3 is TGTGCCAGTAGCAAGACTCAAAGGGGTGAAAAACTGTTTTTT. Translation: CASSKTQRGEKLFF.

This clonotype was detected many times. The rearrangement joins TRBV4-1 to TRBJ2-3, with TRBD2 identical over 9 bases. J lost 2 bases, V lost 0 bases, and 6 bases had no gene match. There are 17 residues in the CDR3. Germline loops: CDR1 MGHRA, CDR2 YSYEKL. This CDR3 reads CASSQEPSGETTDTQYF. The CDR3 DNA reads as TGCGCCAGCAGCCAAGAGCCTAGCGGGGAGACCACAGATACGCAGTATTTT.

This rearrangement joins TRBV20-1 to TRBJ2-3; D is possibly TRBD1 or TRBD2 (5 bases each). The germline V gene has CDR1 DFQATT and CDR2 SNEGSKA (reference sequence). Trimming removed 7 bases from V and 7 bases from J, with 21 bases in between. The CDR3 length is 14 residues. The CDR3 nucleotides read TGCAGTGTCACCCAGGCGGGCCTGGACAATACGCAGTATTTT. Its translation is CSVTQAGLDNTQYF.

This clonotype was detected only a few times. The chain links TRBV5-1 to TRBJ2-7; no reliable D call. There are 13 residues in the CDR3. V was cut by 0 bases and J by 5 bases, with 9 bases left in between. Germline CDR1 is SGHRS and CDR2 is YFSETQ. CDR3 bases: TGCGCCAGCAGCTTGGGTCAGGATGACGAGCAGTACGTC. Translation: CASSLGQDDEQYV.

This rearrangement joins TRBV13 to TRBJ2-7; D not certain. The CDR3 sequence is 13 residues long. Trimming took off 3 bases at V and 2 bases at J, with 8 bases between the two ends. Germline V lookup: CDR1 PRHDT, CDR2 FYEKMQ (reference sequence). The CDR3 sequence is CASSFKTTYEQYF. In DNA, the CDR3 is TGTGCCAGCAGCTTCAAAACGACCTACGAGCAGTACTTC.

This clonotype was observed a handful of times. CDR3 DNA: TGCGCCAGCAGCCTCGAAAAGGGACGCGAGCAGTACGTC. Its protein product is CASSLEKGREQYV. V is TRBV4-1 and J is TRBJ2-7; either TRBD1 or TRBD2 may supply D (5 bases each). There are 13 residues in the CDR3. Germline-derived CDR1 and CDR2 are MGHRA and YSYEKL. Trimming shortened V by 4 bases and J by 6 bases, and 13 bases separated the two germline ends.

This clonotype has a handful of counts. The chain uses TRBV2 and TRBJ2-1; D perhaps matches TRBD1 (6 bases). The germline gives CDR1 SNHLY, CDR2 FYNNEI. The CDR3 runs to 14 residues. Deletions cut 8 bases from V and 9 bases from J, with 20 bases between. The CDR3, as DNA: TGTGCCAGCCCCCCGGGACAAGACCCTGGTGAGCAGTTCTTC. Protein sequence: CASPPGQDPGEQFF.

This clonotype was recorded once. This chain uses TRBV5-1 with TRBJ2-1, with a possible D match to TRBD1 (5 bases). Germline V gene lookup returns CDR1 SGHRS and CDR2 YFSETQ. V dropped 4 bases and J dropped 7 bases, with 12 bases sitting between them. The CDR3 covers 13 residues. The CDR3 sequence: CASSVRVGNEQFF. CDR3 bases: TGCGCCAGCAGCGTCAGGGTTGGGAATGAGCAGTTCTTC.

This clonotype was seen more than once but under ten times. V usage is TRBV7-2 and J usage is TRBJ2-2, with 11 bases fitting TRBD2. Germline CDR1 reads SGHTA; CDR2 reads FQGNSA. J lost 7 bases, V lost 5 bases, and 9 bases had no gene match. The CDR3 is made up of 16 amino acids. The DNA for the CDR3 is TGTGCCAGCAGCCTGGCGACTAGCGGGGCTTTCGGGGAGCTGTTTTTT. It specifies CASSLATSGAFGELFF.

This clonotype showed up just a few times. The rearrangement uses TRBV4-3 and TRBJ2-7; a possible D gene is TRBD1 (5 bases). The V gene lost 1 base and the J gene lost 2 bases, with 24 bases spanning the gap. CDR1 and CDR2 from the germline V gene are LGHNA and YSLEER. The CDR3 spans 19 residues. The CDR3 DNA is TGCGCCAGCAGCCAAGGTTGGACAAGACGCGAGTGGCCAGCCTACGAGCAGTACTTC. Its translation: CASSQGWTRREWPAYEQYF.

CDR3 in amino acids: CASSYGAGGSYEQYF. CDR3 sequence (DNA): TGTGCCAGCAGTTACGGGGCGGGGGGATCCTACGAGCAGTACTTC. The rearrangement links TRBV6-5 to TRBJ2-7, with TRBD2 matching over 8 bases. Germline V gene sequence: CDR1 MNHEY, CDR2 SVGAGI. Trimming removed 2 bases from V and 1 base from J; junction bases left unmatched: 4. CDR3 size: 15 residues.

With regard to this clonotype: A much more abundant neighbour one base away suggests this may be a read error. This chain connects TRBV5-1 to TRBJ2-5; 10 nucleotides line up with TRBD1. Germline CDR1 reads SGHRS; CDR2 reads YFSETQ. V lost 4 bases to trimming and J lost 6 bases; unmatched junction nucleotides: 6. The CDR3 sequence is 14 residues long. The CDR3 DNA reads TGCGCCAGCAGCGTGGGACAGGGGAGCAAGACCCAGTACTTC. Encoded protein: CASSVGQGSKTQYF.

The genes are TRBV6-1 and TRBJ1-1; D perhaps matches TRBD1 (5 bases). Trimming shortened V by 7 bases and J by 6 bases, and 24 bases separated the two germline ends. The length of the CDR3 is 16 residues. Germline V gene data show CDR1 as MNHNS and CDR2 as SASEGT. Written as DNA, the CDR3 is TGTGCCAGCACCATAGGGCAGGCCGCTCGAGGGGCTGAAGCTTTCTTT. The encoded protein is CASTIGQAARGAEAFF.

This clonotype came up many times. The DNA of the CDR3 is TGTGCCAGCAGCTTGGAGGGGCTGCGTAGTGAGCAGTTCTTC. This translates into CASSLEGLRSEQFF. The chain uses TRBV5-4 and TRBJ2-1; possible D gene TRBD1, 5 bases. Germline V lookup: CDR1 SGHNT, CDR2 YYREEE (reference sequence). V was cut by 0 bases and J by 9 bases, with 13 bases left in between. The CDR3 runs to 14 residues.

This clonotype was counted between two and nine times. V usage is TRBV7-9 and J usage is TRBJ1-4; D gene uncertain. CDR1 is SEHNR, CDR2 FQNEAQ, per germline (reference sequence). Trimming pared 2 bases from V and 8 bases from J, leaving 9 bases between. The CDR3 is 13 amino acids. The CDR3 coding sequence is TGTGCCAGCAGCTTACGAAGGACCGAAAAACTGTTTTTT. Its protein is CASSLRRTEKLFF.

This clonotype occurred a few times. The chain employs TRBV7-9 and TRBJ2-7; a possible D gene is TRBD1 (5 bases). Trimming pared 3 bases from V and 0 bases from J, leaving 6 bases between. The CDR3 contains 13 residues. Germline V lookup: CDR1 SEHNR, CDR2 FQNEAQ (reference sequence). CDR3 sequence (DNA): TGTGCCAGCAGCTTGGACATCTCCTACGAGCAGTACTTC. It specifies CASSLDISYEQYF.

This rearrangement joins TRBV9 to TRBJ2-7; D uncertain. This CDR3 has 11 residues. Germline V gene lookup returns CDR1 SGDLS and CDR2 YYNGEE. V shed 0 bases and J shed 7 bases, with 5 bases lying between them. The CDR3 region is CASSVVGEQYV. CDR3 coding DNA: TGTGCCAGCAGCGTAGTGGGGGAGCAGTACGTC.

This clonotype was observed a few times. J is TRBJ2-3 and V is TRBV6-5, with TRBD2 matching over 7 bases. Trimming at V came to 2 bases and at J to 5 bases, leaving 4 bases not matched to a gene. This CDR3 comprises 14 residues. Germline CDR1 and CDR2: MNHEY and SVGAGI. CDR3 protein: CASSYRGRGDTQYF. The CDR3, as DNA: TGTGCCAGCAGTTACCGAGGGAGGGGAGATACGCAGTATTTT.

This clonotype was observed at least ten times. This chain connects TRBV10-3 to TRBJ2-1; D is ambiguous. Germline lookup yields CDR1 ENHRY and CDR2 SYGVKD. Trimming shortened V by 0 bases and J by 7 bases, and 4 bases separated the two germline ends. The CDR3 contains 12 residues. DNA of the CDR3: TGTGCCATCAGTGAGTCTGGGAATGAGCAGTTCTTC. Its translation is CAISESGNEQFF.

The chain recombines TRBV24-1 with TRBJ2-3; D possibly uses TRBD1 or TRBD2 (5 bases each). With 2 bases removed from V and 6 bases from J, the gap between germline ends came to 14 bases. CDR3 length: 15 residues. The V gene's germline CDR1 is KGHDR and CDR2 SFDVKD. This CDR3 is CATSDSPDWGDTQYF. In DNA form, the CDR3 reads TGTGCCACCAGTGATTCACCGGACTGGGGGGATACGCAGTATTTT.